Shown below are 18 T cell receptor beta chains from a single sample sequenced in a study of T cells in Graves' hyperthyroidism and ophthalmopathy. Using RNA transcripts as the source, TCR beta CDR3 regions were amplified. During a first-round RT-PCR of the TCR CDR3, the HTBI primer set was used. TCRdb re-derived calls from the multiplex PCR reads in MiXCR, one entry per CDR3 protein. The data hold 650,000 to 700,000 distinct CDR3 sequences, with 17% observed a single time. Sequenced material: blood. Receptors originate from a man aged 45-60 years with Graves' hyperthyroidism.

This clonotype was seen many times. The chain joins TRBV6-2 or TRBV6-3 to TRBJ2-2; 10 nucleotides agree with TRBD1. The CDR3 has 14 residues. Germline lookup yields CDR1 MNHEY and CDR2 SVGEGT. Germline trimming cut 5 bases from V and 6 bases from J; bases unmatched to any gene: 3. The CDR3 DNA reads TGTGCCAGCAGTCCCGGGACAGGGGCCGGGGAGCTGTTTTTT. This sequence encodes CASSPGTGAGELFF.

This clonotype came up many times. V usage is TRBV5-5 and J usage is TRBJ2-7, with TRBD2 matching 7 bases. CDR3 length: 15 amino acids. Trimming removed 4 bases from V and 0 bases from J; junction bases left unmatched: 7. The germline V gene encodes CDR1 SGHKS and CDR2 YYEKEE (reference sequence). CDR3 bases: TGTGCCAGCAGCCCGTCCGGGGGGACCTCCTACGAGCAGTACTTC. It yields the protein CASSPSGGTSYEQYF.

A few counts support this clonotype. The genes are TRBV12-3 or TRBV12-4 and TRBJ1-5, with D tentatively TRBD1 (5 bases). The CDR3 is 18 residues long. Trimming removed 6 bases at V and 2 bases at J, with 23 bases between. The CDR3 here is CASSSQASGVYGNQPQHF. The CDR3 DNA is TGTGCCAGCAGCTCACAGGCGTCTGGGGTATATGGCAATCAGCCCCAGCATTTT.

The rearrangement uses TRBV5-8 and TRBJ2-7, with 7 bases fitting TRBD2. V was pared by 4 bases and J by 5 bases, with 15 bases of the junction left unmatched. There are 16 residues in the CDR3. Germline V gene lookup returns CDR1 SGHTS and CDR2 YDEGEE. The CDR3 DNA sequence: TGTGCCAGCAGCGCGCTAAGACTGGCGGGGGTGGACGAGCAGTACTTC. The encoded protein is CASSALRLAGVDEQYF.

This clonotype was observed many times. V usage is TRBV11-2 and J usage is TRBJ2-5; no reliable D call. This CDR3 has 14 residues. V dropped 4 bases and J dropped 1 base, with 10 bases sitting between them. Germline values: CDR1 SGHAT, CDR2 FQNNGV. The CDR3 DNA reads as TGTGCCAGCAGCTCCACTGAGACCCAAGAGACCCAGTACTTC. Protein sequence: CASSSTETQETQYF.

This clonotype was observed many times. This sequence joins TRBV6-1 and TRBJ1-1; D unclear. Germline CDR1 MNHNS, CDR2 SASEGT. The ends were cut back, 11 bases at V and 4 bases at J, with 14 bases in the middle. The CDR3 spans 12 residues. CDR3 amino acids: CAAKGSITEAFF. Here the CDR3 DNA reads TGTGCCGCAAAAGGGTCGATCACTGAAGCTTTCTTT.

The chain is built from TRBV3-1 and TRBJ1-6; D not resolved. Germline assignment: CDR1 LGHDT and CDR2 YNNKEL (reference sequence). The CDR3 runs to 15 residues. Trimming removed 0 bases from V and 5 bases from J, with 8 bases in between. Here the CDR3 reads CASSQERRNNSPLHF. CDR3 nucleotide sequence: TGTGCCAGCAGCCAAGAAAGAAGGAATAATTCACCCCTCCACTTT.

In its sample, this clonotype was seen a few times. The chain links TRBV10-1 to TRBJ2-7, with a possible D match to TRBD2 (6 bases). The CDR3 has 13 amino acids. Germline V gene sequence: CDR1 WNHNN, CDR2 SYGVQD (reference sequence). Trimming removed 0 bases from V and 4 bases from J, with 7 bases in between. CDR3 coding DNA: TGCGCCAGCAGTGAGTCGGGGGGTTACGAGCAGTACTTC. Translating gives CASSESGGYEQYF.

This clonotype has ten or more counts. The rearrangement uses TRBV24-1 and TRBJ2-7; tentative D call: TRBD2 (6 bases). Germline V gene sequence: CDR1 KGHDR, CDR2 SFDVKD. The CDR3 extends over 12 amino acids. Trimming left V 3 bases short and J 5 bases short, with 7 bases between. For the CDR3, the DNA is TGTGCCACCAGTGATCGCGGGGACGAGCAGTACTTC. This encodes CATSDRGDEQYF.

This clonotype was observed a handful of times. The chain links TRBV20-1 to TRBJ2-7; D ambiguous. The CDR3 contains 14 residues. CDR1 DFQATT and CDR2 SNEGSKA come from the germline V gene (reference sequence). Trimming removed 6 bases from V and 7 bases from J, with 22 bases in between. DNA of the CDR3: TGCAGTGCCTCCCGTATGGATCCACACAATGAGCAGTACTTC. Translating it yields CSASRMDPHNEQYF.

This clonotype showed up just a few times. V and J are TRBV28 and TRBJ2-1; TRBD2 aligns across 8 bases. Germline assignment: CDR1 MDHEN and CDR2 SYDVKM. The CDR3 covers 14 residues. After removal of 1 base from V and 8 bases from J, the junction contained 4 bases not matched to a gene. The CDR3 bases are TGTGCCAGCAGTTTATTTGTCGGGGGGGATGAGCAGTTCTTC. Translation: CASSLFVGGDEQFF. Full variable domain (rest looked up from reference TRBV28 and TRBJ2-1): DVKVTQSSRYLVKRTGEKVFLECVQDMDHENMFWYRQDPGLGLRLIYFSYDVKMKEKGDIPEGYSVSREKKERFSLILESASTNQTSMYLCASSLFVGGDEQFFGPGTRLTVL.

The sample holds a few counts of this clonotype. The chain links TRBV19 to TRBJ1-5; 10 bases match TRBD1. This CDR3 region has 15 residues. V lost 5 bases, J lost 0 bases, and 1 base stayed unmatched. CDR1 is LNHDA and CDR2 is SQIVND in the germline V gene (reference sequence). CDR3 sequence (DNA): TGTGCCAGTAGTGGGACAGGGGATAGCAATCAGCCCCAGCATTTT. Translating gives CASSGTGDSNQPQHF.

This clonotype was detected many times. The chain links TRBV28 to TRBJ2-3, with 7 bases identical to TRBD2. The CDR3 spans 14 residues. Trimming removed 5 bases from V and 2 bases from J; junction bases left unmatched: 4. Germline loops: CDR1 MDHEN, CDR2 SYDVKM. Written as DNA, the CDR3 is TGTGCCAGCAGTCCGAGCGGGATCACAGATACGCAGTATTTT. The encoded protein is CASSPSGITDTQYF.

This clonotype turned up a few times. The chain recombines TRBV5-1 with TRBJ1-5; possible D gene TRBD1, 5 bases. Germline V lookup: CDR1 SGHRS, CDR2 YFSETQ. CDR3 length: 16 amino acids. V gave up 1 base and J gave up 1 base, with 12 bases separating them. CDR3 amino acids: CASSLLPEGSNQPQHF. The CDR3 nucleotides read TGCGCCAGCAGCTTGTTGCCTGAGGGGAGCAATCAGCCCCAGCATTTT.

In this sample, this clonotype turned up a few times. The V and J genes are TRBV18 and TRBJ1-1; perhaps TRBD1 as D (5 bases). Looked up from germline, CDR1 is KGHSH and CDR2 is LQKENI. Trimming removed 3 bases at V and 5 bases at J, with 16 bases between. This CDR3 spans 15 amino acids. The CDR3 coding sequence is TGTGCCAGCTCACCGGTTAGCGGGGGGTGGACTGAAGCTTTCTTT. This codes for CASSPVSGGWTEAFF.

There are a few counts of this clonotype. The chain employs TRBV9 and TRBJ1-4; 7 nucleotides match TRBD1. The junction had 10 bases not matched to a gene; V was cut back by 4 bases and J by 7 bases. Germline V gene sequence: CDR1 SGDLS, CDR2 YYNGEE. The CDR3 has 15 residues. The CDR3 bases are TGTGCCAGCAGCCCATCGGGGACAGTGGGTGAAAAACTGTTTTTT. This translates into CASSPSGTVGEKLFF.

This clonotype was observed many times. The V call is TRBV28, the J call TRBJ2-1; 9 bases match TRBD1. The V gene's germline CDR1 is MDHEN and CDR2 SYDVKM. After removal of 7 bases from V and 6 bases from J, the junction contained 10 bases not matched to a gene. The length of the CDR3 is 15 residues. As DNA, the CDR3 is TGTGCCAGCACCCCGGGACAGGGTACCCCCAATGAGCAGTTCTTC. Its translation is CASTPGQGTPNEQFF.

The chain employs TRBV6-1 and TRBJ1-2; D unresolved. The length of the CDR3 is 14 residues. V lost 3 bases and J 7 bases, leaving 15 bases between the germline ends. From germline, CDR1 is MNHNS and CDR2 SASEGT. The CDR3 DNA follows: TGTGCCAGCAGTGAGGACGAACTTCCTCGTGGCTACACCTTC. Translating it yields CASSEDELPRGYTF.